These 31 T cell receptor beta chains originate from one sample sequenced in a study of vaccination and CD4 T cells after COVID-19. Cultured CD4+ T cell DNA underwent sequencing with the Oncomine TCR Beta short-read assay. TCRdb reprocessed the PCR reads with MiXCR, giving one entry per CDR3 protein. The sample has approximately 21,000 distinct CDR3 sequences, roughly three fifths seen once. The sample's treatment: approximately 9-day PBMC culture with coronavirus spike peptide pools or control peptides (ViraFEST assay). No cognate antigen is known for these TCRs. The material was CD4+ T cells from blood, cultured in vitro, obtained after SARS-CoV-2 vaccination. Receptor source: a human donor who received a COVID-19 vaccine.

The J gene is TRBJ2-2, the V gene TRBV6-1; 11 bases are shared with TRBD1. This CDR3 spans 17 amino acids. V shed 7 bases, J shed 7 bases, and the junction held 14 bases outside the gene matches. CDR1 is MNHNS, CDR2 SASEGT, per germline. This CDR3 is CASTRRTGGDLGGELFF. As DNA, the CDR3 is TGTGCCAGCACCAGACGGACAGGGGGCGATTTAGGCGGGGAGCTGTTTTTT.

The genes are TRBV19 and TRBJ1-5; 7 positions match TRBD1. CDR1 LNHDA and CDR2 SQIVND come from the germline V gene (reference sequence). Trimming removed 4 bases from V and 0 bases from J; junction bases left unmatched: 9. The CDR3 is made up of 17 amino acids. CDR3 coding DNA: TGTGCCAGTAGTAAACGGGGACAGATCTATAGCAATCAGCCCCAGCATTTT. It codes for CASSKRGQIYSNQPQHF. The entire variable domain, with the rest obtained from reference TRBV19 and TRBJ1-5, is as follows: DGGITQSPKYLFRKEGQNVTLSCEQNLNHDAMYWYRQDPGQGLRLIYYSQIVNDFQKGDIAEGYSVSREKKESFPLTVTSAQKNPTAFYLCASSKRGQIYSNQPQHFGDGTRLSIL.

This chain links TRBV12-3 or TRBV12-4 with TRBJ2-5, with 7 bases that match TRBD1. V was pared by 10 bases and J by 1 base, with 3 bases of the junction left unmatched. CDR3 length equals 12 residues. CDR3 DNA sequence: TGTGCCACAAGGGACAGCCAAGAGACCCAGTACTTC. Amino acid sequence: CATRDSQETQYF.

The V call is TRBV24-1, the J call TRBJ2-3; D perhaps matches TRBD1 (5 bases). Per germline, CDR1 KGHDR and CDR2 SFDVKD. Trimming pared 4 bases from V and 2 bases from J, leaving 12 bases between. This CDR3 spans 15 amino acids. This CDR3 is CATSETQGPTDTQYF. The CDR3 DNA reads TGTGCCACCAGTGAGACGCAGGGTCCCACAGATACGCAGTATTTT.

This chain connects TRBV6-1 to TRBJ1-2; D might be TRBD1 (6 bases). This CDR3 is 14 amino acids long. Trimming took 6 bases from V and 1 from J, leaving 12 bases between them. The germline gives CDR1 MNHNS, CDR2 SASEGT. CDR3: CASRTGNFNYGYTF. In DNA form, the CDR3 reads TGTGCCAGCAGAACAGGGAATTTTAACTATGGCTACACCTTC.

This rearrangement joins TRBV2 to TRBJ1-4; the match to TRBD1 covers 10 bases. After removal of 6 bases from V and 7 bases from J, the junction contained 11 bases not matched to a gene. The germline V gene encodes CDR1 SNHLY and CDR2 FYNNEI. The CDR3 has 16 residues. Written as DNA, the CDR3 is TGTGCCAGCAGATTCCGGACAGGGGGGGTAGGTGAAAAACTGTTTTTT. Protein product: CASRFRTGGVGEKLFF.

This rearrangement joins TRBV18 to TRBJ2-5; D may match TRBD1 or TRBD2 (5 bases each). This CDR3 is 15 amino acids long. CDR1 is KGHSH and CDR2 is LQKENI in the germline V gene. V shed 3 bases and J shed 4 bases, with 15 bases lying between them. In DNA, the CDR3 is TGTGCCAGCTCACCGCTTCTGGGGGTCGGAGAGACCCAGTACTTC. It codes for CASSPLLGVGETQYF.

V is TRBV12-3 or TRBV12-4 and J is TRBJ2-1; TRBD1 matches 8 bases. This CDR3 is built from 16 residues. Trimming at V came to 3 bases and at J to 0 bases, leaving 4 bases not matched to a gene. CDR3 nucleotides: TGTGCCAGCAGTTTTCAGGGGGCAAGCTCCTACAATGAGCAGTTCTTC. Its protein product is CASSFQGASSYNEQFF.

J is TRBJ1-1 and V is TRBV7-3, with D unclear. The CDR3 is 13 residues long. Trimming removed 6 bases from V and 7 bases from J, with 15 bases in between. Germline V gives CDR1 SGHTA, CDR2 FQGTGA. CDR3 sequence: CASSAGILGEAFF. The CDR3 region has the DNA TGTGCCAGCAGTGCTGGGATTCTTGGTGAAGCTTTCTTT.

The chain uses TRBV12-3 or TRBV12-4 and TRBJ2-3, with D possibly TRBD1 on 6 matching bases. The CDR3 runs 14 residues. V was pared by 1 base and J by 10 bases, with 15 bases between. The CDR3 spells CASSLVGGMGAQYF. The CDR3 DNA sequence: TGTGCCAGCAGTTTAGTAGGGGGTATGGGGGCGCAGTATTTT.

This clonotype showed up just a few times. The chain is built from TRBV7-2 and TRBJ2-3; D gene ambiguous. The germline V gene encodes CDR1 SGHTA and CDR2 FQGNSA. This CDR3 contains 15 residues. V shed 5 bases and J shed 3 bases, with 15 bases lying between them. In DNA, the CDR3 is TGTGCCAGCAGCCCGAGAAGGGTTATGACAGATACGCAGTATTTT. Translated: CASSPRRVMTDTQYF.

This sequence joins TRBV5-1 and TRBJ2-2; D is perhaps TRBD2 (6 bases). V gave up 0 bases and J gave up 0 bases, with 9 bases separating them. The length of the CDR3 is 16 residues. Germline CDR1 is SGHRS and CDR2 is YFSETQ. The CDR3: CASSLEIAANTGELFF. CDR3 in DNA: TGCGCCAGCAGCTTGGAAATAGCGGCGAACACCGGGGAGCTGTTTTTT.

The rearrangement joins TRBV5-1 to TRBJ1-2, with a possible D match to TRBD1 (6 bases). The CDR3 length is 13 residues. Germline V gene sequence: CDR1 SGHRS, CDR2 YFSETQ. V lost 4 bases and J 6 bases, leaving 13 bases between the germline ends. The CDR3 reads CASSGTRGNGYTF. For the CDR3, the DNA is TGCGCCAGCAGCGGGACAAGGGGAAATGGCTACACCTTC.

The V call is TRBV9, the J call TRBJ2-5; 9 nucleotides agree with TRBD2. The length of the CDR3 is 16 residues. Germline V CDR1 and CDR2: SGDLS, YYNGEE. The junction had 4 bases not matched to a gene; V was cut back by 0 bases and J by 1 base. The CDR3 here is CASSVGGAGGQETQYF. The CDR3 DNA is TGTGCCAGCAGCGTAGGGGGAGCGGGGGGCCAAGAGACCCAGTACTTC.

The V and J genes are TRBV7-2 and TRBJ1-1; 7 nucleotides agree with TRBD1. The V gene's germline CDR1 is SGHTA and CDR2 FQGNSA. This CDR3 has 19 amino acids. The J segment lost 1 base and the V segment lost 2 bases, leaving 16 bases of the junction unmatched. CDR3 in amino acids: CASSLPRSQGQYPNTEAFF. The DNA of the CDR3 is TGTGCCAGCAGCTTACCACGGTCACAGGGGCAATACCCGAACACTGAAGCTTTCTTT.

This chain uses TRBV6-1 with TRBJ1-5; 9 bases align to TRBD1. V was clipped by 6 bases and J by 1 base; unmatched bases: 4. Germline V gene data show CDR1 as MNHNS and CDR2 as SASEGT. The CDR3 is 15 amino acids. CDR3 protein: CASSRDRASNQPQHF. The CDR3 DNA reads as TGTGCCAGCAGCAGGGACAGGGCGAGCAATCAGCCCCAGCATTTT.

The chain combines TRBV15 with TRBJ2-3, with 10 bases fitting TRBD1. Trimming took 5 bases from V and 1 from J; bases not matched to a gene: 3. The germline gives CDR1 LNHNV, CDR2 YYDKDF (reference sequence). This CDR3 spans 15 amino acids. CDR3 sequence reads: CATSGQGGRTDTQYF. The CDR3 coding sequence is TGTGCCACCAGCGGACAGGGGGGGCGCACAGATACGCAGTATTTT. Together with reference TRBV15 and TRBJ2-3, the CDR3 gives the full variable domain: DAMVIQNPRYQVTQFGKPVTLSCSQTLNHNVMYWYQQKSSQAPKLLFHYYDKDFNNEADTPDNFQSRRPNTSFCFLDIRSPGLGDTAMYLCATSGQGGRTDTQYFGPGTRLTVL.

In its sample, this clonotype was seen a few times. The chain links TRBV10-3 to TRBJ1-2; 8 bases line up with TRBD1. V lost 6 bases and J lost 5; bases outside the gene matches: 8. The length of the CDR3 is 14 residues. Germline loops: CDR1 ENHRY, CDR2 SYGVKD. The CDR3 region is CAIRQDRASYGYTF. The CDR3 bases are TGTGCCATCAGGCAGGACAGGGCCTCTTATGGCTACACCTTC.

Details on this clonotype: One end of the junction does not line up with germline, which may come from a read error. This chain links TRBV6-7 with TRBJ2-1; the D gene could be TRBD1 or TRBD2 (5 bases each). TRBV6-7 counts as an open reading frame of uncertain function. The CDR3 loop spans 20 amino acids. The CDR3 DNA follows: TGTGCCAGCAGTCACTCGTTCCGGGGTAGTCTGGGTAGGGGCTACAATGAGCAGTTCTTC. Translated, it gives CASSHSFRGSLGRGYNEQFF.

CDR3 in DNA: TGTGCCAGTAGTCTTAGCGGGGGGGCCTATGCCGGGGAGCTGTTTTTT. Amino acids: CASSLSGGAYAGELFF. The rearrangement joins TRBV19 to TRBJ2-2; 11 nucleotides match TRBD2. With V trimmed by 5 bases and J by 6 bases, 8 bases remained unmatched. This CDR3 region has 16 residues. Looked up from germline, CDR1 is LNHDA and CDR2 is SQIVND (reference sequence).

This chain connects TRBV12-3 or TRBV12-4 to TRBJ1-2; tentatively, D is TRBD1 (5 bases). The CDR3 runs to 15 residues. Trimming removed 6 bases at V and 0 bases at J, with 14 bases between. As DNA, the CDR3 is TGTGCCAGCAGACGAGACAGTCATTCTAACTATGGCTACACCTTC. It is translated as CASRRDSHSNYGYTF.

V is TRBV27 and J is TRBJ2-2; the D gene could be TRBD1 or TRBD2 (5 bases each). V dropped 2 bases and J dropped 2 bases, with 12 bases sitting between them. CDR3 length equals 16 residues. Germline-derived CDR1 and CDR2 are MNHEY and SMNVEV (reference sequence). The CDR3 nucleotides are TGTGCCAGCAGTTTAGGGGCGACTATTAACACCGGGGAGCTGTTTTTT. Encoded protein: CASSLGATINTGELFF.

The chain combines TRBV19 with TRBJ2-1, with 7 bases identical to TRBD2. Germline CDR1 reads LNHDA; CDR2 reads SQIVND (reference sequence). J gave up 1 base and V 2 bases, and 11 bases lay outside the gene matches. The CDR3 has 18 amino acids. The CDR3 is CASSITSTGLVSYNEQFF. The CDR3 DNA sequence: TGTGCCAGTAGTATAACGTCAACCGGACTAGTGTCCTACAATGAGCAGTTCTTC.

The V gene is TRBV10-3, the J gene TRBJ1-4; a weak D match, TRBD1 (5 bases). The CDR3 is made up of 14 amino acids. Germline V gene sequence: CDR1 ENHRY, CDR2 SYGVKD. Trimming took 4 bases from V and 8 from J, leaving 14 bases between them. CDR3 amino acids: CAISANQGGEKLFF. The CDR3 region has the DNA TGTGCCATCAGTGCAAACCAGGGAGGCGAAAAACTGTTTTTT.

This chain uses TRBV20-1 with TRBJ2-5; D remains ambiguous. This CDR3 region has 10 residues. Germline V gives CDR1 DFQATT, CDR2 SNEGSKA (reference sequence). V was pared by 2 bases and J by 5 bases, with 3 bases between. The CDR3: CSARRETQYF. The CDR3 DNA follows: TGCAGTGCTAGACGGGAGACCCAGTACTTC.

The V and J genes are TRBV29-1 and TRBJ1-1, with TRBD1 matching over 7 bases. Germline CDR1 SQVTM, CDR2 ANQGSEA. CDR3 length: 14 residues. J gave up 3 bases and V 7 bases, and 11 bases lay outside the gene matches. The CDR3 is CSATTGEGDTEAFF. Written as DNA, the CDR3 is TGCAGCGCTACCACAGGGGAAGGAGACACTGAAGCTTTCTTT.

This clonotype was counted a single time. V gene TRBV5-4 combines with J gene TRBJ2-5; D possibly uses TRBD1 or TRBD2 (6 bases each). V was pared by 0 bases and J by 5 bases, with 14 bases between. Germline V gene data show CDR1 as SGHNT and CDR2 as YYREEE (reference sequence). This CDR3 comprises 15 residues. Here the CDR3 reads CASSLDSGAGETQYF. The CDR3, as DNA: TGTGCCAGCAGCTTGGATTCAGGGGCGGGGGAGACCCAGTACTTC.

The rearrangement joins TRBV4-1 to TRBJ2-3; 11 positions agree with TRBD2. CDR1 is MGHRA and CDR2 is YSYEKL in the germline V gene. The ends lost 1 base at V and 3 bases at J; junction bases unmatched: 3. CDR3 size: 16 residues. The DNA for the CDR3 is TGCGCCAGCAGCCAAGTAGCGGGGGGGGATACAGATACGCAGTATTTT. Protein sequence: CASSQVAGGDTDTQYF.

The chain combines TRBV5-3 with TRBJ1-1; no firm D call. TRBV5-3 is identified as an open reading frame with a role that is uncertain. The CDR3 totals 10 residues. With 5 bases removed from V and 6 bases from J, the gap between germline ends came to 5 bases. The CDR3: CARRTAEAFF. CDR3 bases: TGTGCCAGAAGGACGGCTGAAGCTTTCTTT.

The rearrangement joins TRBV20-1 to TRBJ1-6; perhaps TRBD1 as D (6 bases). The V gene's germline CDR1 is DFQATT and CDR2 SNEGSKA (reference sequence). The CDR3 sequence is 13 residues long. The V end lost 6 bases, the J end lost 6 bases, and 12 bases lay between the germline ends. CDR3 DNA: TGCAGTGCCCGCACAGGGTTTAATTCACCCCTCCACTTT. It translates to CSARTGFNSPLHF.

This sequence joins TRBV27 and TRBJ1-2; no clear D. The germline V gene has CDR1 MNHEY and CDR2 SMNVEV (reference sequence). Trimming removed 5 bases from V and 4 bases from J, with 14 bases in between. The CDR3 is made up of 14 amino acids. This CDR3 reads CASSLSNPIYGYTF. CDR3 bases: TGTGCCAGCAGTCTTTCAAACCCGATCTATGGCTACACCTTC.